This T cell receptor beta chain derives from a study of shared clonotypes between healthy human individuals. Sequenced by immunoSEQ multiplex PCR; TCRdb stores in-frame clones only, minus some. The data show about 2 million clones, roughly 95% seen once. Naive CD8 populations comprised CD45RO-negative cells positively selected for CCR7, excluding terminally differentiated effector memory CD45RA+ cells. The V and J ends lost 4 bases and 8 bases respectively, with 12 bases between them. Looked up from germline, CDR1 is LGHNA and CDR2 is YSLEER. This CDR3 has 14 amino acids. The sequencing input was naive CD8+ T cells sorted from blood. This rearrangement joins TRBV4-3 to TRBJ1-6; possible D gene TRBD1, 6 bases. This receptor was identified in a man aged 18 to 30 in good health. The CDR3 protein is CASSPEGGDSPLHF. The CDR3 coding sequence is TGCGCCAGCAGCCCCGAGGGGGGCGATTCACCCCTCCACTTT.